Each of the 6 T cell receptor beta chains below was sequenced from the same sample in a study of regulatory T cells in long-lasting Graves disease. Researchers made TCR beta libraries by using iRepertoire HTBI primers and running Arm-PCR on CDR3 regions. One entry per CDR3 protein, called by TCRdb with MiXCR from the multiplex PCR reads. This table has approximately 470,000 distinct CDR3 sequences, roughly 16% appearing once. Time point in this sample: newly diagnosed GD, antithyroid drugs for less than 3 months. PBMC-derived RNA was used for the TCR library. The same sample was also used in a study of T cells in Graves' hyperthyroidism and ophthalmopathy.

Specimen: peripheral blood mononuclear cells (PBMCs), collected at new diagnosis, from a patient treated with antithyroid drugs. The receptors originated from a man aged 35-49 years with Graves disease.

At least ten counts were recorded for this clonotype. The CDR3 loop reads CASSNGDRGRGNTIYF. The DNA of the CDR3 is TGTGCCAGCAGTAATGGGGACAGGGGGCGCGGAAACACCATATATTTT. V gene TRBV2 combines with J gene TRBJ1-3, with TRBD1 matching over 12 bases. The CDR3 has 16 amino acids. J gave up 4 bases and V 5 bases, and 6 bases lay outside the gene matches. Germline loops: CDR1 SNHLY, CDR2 FYNNEI. Filled out from reference TRBV2 and TRBJ1-3, the complete variable domain reads EPEVTQTPSHQVTQMGQEVILRCVPISNHLYFYWYRQILGQKVEFLVSFYNNEISEKSEIFDDQFSVERPDGSNFTLKIRSTKLEDSAMYFCASSNGDRGRGNTIYFGEGSWLTVV.

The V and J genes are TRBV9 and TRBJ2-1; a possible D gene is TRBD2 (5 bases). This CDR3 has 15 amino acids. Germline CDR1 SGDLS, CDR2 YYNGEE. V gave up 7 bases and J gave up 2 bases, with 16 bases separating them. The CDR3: CASCPSRTTYNEQFF. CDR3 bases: TGTGCCAGCTGCCCTAGCCGAACGACCTACAATGAGCAGTTCTTC.

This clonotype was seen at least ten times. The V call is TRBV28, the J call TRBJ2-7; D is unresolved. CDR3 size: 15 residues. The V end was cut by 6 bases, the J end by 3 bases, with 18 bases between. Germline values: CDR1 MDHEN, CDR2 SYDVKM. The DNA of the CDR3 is TGTGCCAGCAGCTGGACCCTTGGGGTAGGCTACGAGCAGTACTTC. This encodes CASSWTLGVGYEQYF. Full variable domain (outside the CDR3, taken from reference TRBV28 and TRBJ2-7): DVKVTQSSRYLVKRTGEKVFLECVQDMDHENMFWYRQDPGLGLRLIYFSYDVKMKEKGDIPEGYSVSREKKERFSLILESASTNQTSMYLCASSWTLGVGYEQYFGPGTRLTVT.

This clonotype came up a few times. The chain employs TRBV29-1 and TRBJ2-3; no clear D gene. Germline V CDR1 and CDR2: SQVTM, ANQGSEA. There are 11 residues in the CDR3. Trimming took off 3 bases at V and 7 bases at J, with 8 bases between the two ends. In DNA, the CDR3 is TGCAGCGTTGAGAAGGCTAATACGCAGTATTTT. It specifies CSVEKANTQYF.

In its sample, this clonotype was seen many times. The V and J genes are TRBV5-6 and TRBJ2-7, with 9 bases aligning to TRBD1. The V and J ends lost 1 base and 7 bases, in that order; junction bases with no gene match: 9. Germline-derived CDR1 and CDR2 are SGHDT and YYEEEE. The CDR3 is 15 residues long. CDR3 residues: CASSLLHRGHLEQYF. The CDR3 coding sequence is TGTGCCAGCAGCTTGTTGCACAGGGGGCATCTGGAGCAGTACTTC.

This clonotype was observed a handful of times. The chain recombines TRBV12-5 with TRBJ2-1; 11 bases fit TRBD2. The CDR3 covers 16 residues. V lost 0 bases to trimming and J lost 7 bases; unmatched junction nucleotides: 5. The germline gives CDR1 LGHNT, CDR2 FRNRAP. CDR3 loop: CASGLVVTSGRNEQFF. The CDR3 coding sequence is TGTGCTAGTGGTTTGGTAGTCACTAGCGGGAGAAATGAGCAGTTCTTC.